A single sample gave rise to the 19 T cell receptor beta chains below, sequenced in a study of T-cell memory formation after mild COVID-19. MiXCR, applied by TCRdb to the 5' RACE reads, yields one record per CDR3 protein. The table includes approximately 480,000 distinct CDR3 sequences, 15% to 20% detected once. Sequencing was done on a sample of PBMCs or a T cell subset sorted from them (not recorded which). These receptors all stem from an adult woman who had mild COVID-19 (a few samples of this study predate the infection). Cell type and time point are not known.

J is TRBJ1-2 and V is TRBV12-1. TRBV12-1 is a pseudogene. This CDR3 is 16 amino acids long. CDR3 DNA sequence: TGTGCCAGCAGCTTTGTACCAGAACTAACAAACTATGGCTACACCTTC. Translated, it gives CASSFVPELTNYGYTF.

This clonotype was found many times. This chain joins TRBV20-1 and TRBJ1-2; a weak D match, TRBD1 (5 bases). Per germline, CDR1 DFQATT and CDR2 SNEGSKA (reference sequence). V dropped 8 bases and J dropped 6 bases, with 22 bases sitting between them. This CDR3 contains 14 residues. CDR3 bases: TGCAGTCCGACCCTGGGGCAGGGAGTCAATGGCTACACCTTC. Translated: CSPTLGQGVNGYTF.

This clonotype appeared a few times. This sequence joins TRBV11-1 and TRBJ2-3, with D unresolved. The CDR3 spans 16 residues. Per germline, CDR1 SGHAT and CDR2 FQDESV (reference sequence). V gave up 3 bases and J gave up 7 bases, with 20 bases separating them. The DNA of the CDR3 is TGTGCCAGCAGCTTTGACGGACGGACCCACAGAAATACGCAGTATTTT. This translates into CASSFDGRTHRNTQYF.

The genes are TRBV7-8 and TRBJ2-4, with 7 bases that match TRBD2. J was trimmed by 6 bases and V by 5 bases; bases with no gene match: 16. Germline assignment: CDR1 SGHVS and CDR2 FQNEAQ. The CDR3 length is 17 residues. The CDR3 is CASSAYQAGRAANIQYF. DNA of the CDR3: TGTGCCAGCAGCGCCTACCAAGCGGGGAGGGCCGCAAACATTCAGTACTTC.

This clonotype turned up a few times. This chain uses TRBV3-1 with TRBJ2-7; TRBD2 matches at 9 bases. This CDR3 contains 14 residues. CDR1 is LGHDT and CDR2 is YNNKEL in the germline V gene (reference sequence). Trimming at V came to 7 bases and at J to 5 bases, leaving 9 bases not matched to a gene. This CDR3 reads CASTLSGSGDEQYF. The CDR3 DNA is TGTGCCAGCACCCTTAGCGGGAGTGGGGACGAGCAGTACTTC.

In this sample, this clonotype turned up a few times. The rearrangement links TRBV4-2 to TRBJ2-1, with 9 bases identical to TRBD2. The CDR3 contains 17 residues. Trimming cost V 4 bases and J 6 bases; bases outside gene matches: 13. Germline assignment: CDR1 LGHNA and CDR2 YNFKEQ. The CDR3 DNA follows: TGTGCCAGCAGCCTTATAGCGGGAGACCCCAAAGCCAATGAGCAGTTCTTC. Amino acid sequence: CASSLIAGDPKANEQFF.

The rearrangement joins TRBV20-1 to TRBJ1-1; D ambiguous. V lost 3 bases and J lost 0, with 11 bases in between. The CDR3 is 14 residues long. Germline-derived CDR1 and CDR2 are DFQATT and SNEGSKA (reference sequence). CDR3 sequence (DNA): TGCAGTGCTAGCTGGGGAGGGATGAACACTGAAGCTTTCTTT. Amino acid sequence: CSASWGGMNTEAFF.

This clonotype has only a few counts. The rearrangement links TRBV7-8 to TRBJ2-2, with D tentatively TRBD2 (6 bases). Germline V gives CDR1 SGHVS, CDR2 FQNEAQ. V gave up 6 bases and J gave up 7 bases, with 18 bases separating them. The length of the CDR3 is 15 residues. The CDR3 nucleotides read TGTGCCAGCAGTTGGGCCGGGAGTGGTGGCGGGGAGCTGTTTTTT. Translated, it gives CASSWAGSGGGELFF.

The chain recombines TRBV6-1 with TRBJ1-1, with D unresolved. The CDR3 has 11 residues. Between the trimmed V and J ends, which lost 5 bases and 14 bases, there was a span of 15 bases. Germline-derived CDR1 and CDR2 are MNHNS and SASEGT. Here the CDR3 DNA reads TGTGCCAGCAGTACCGTCCGGACGGACTTCTTT. Translating it yields CASSTVRTDFF.

This clonotype has more than one count but fewer than ten. The chain joins TRBV30 to TRBJ2-1; 9 nucleotides agree with TRBD2. CDR3 length: 15 residues. Germline lookup yields CDR1 GTSNPN and CDR2 SVGIG (reference sequence). The V segment lost 4 bases and the J segment 2 bases; nucleotides outside the gene matches: 6. CDR3 DNA sequence: TGTGCCTGGATTCTCGCGGGGGGGGCCTACAATGAGCAGTTCTTC. Translation: CAWILAGGAYNEQFF.

This clonotype has only a few counts. The V and J genes are TRBV5-6 and TRBJ1-3; 9 bases are a match to TRBD1. CDR1 SGHDT and CDR2 YYEEEE come from the germline V gene. V lost 4 bases to trimming and J lost 4 bases; unmatched junction nucleotides: 3. The CDR3 extends over 14 amino acids. The CDR3 DNA follows: TGTGCCAGCAGCCACAGGGGGCGCGGAAACACCATATATTTT. Residues: CASSHRGRGNTIYF.

This chain connects TRBV9 to TRBJ2-7; the match to TRBD1 covers 12 bases. Germline loops: CDR1 SGDLS, CDR2 YYNGEE. The CDR3 covers 15 residues. J lost 6 bases, V lost 1 base, and 5 bases had no gene match. The CDR3 DNA is TGTGCCAGCAGCGTACTATCGGGACAGGGGGCCGAGCAGTACTTC. Translation gives CASSVLSGQGAEQYF.

This clonotype was detected a few times. CDR3 loop: CASSGEGGSGRAQYF. DNA for the CDR3: TGTGCCAGCAGCGGCGAGGGGGGCTCCGGGAGGGCCCAGTACTTC. The chain joins TRBV5-5 to TRBJ2-5, with 8 bases matching TRBD2. V was clipped by 4 bases and J by 9 bases; unmatched bases: 14. The CDR3 length is 15 residues. Per the germline V gene, CDR1 is SGHKS and CDR2 is YYEKEE (reference sequence).

This clonotype has more than one count but fewer than ten. V gene TRBV6-5 combines with J gene TRBJ2-7; a possible D gene is TRBD1 (7 bases). The V gene's germline CDR1 is MNHEY and CDR2 SVGAGI. Between the trimmed V and J ends, which lost 10 bases and 5 bases, there was a span of 21 bases. The CDR3 totals 14 residues. In nucleotides, the CDR3 is TGTGCCACCAGGGGGGACAGTTTTCGAGACGAGCAGTACTTC. Protein sequence: CATRGDSFRDEQYF.

The rearrangement joins TRBV7-3 to TRBJ1-1, with TRBD1 matching 8 bases. The V gene end was trimmed by 5 bases and the J gene end by 5 bases; junction bases not matched to a gene: 7. This CDR3 has 14 amino acids. Germline V lookup: CDR1 SGHTA, CDR2 FQGTGA. CDR3: CASSGAGGRTEAFF. The CDR3 DNA reads as TGTGCCAGCAGCGGCGCAGGGGGCAGAACTGAAGCTTTCTTT. Full variable domain (missing parts from reference TRBV7-3 and TRBJ1-1): GAGVSQTPSNKVTEKGKYVELRCDPISGHTALYWYRQSLGQGPEFLIYFQGTGAADDSGLPNDRFFAVRPEGSVSTLKIQRTERGDSAVYLCASSGAGGRTEAFFGQGTRLTVV.

There are a few counts of this clonotype. The chain links TRBV18 to TRBJ1-2; 7 positions match TRBD1. This CDR3 comprises 17 residues. Looked up from germline, CDR1 is KGHSH and CDR2 is LQKENI. J gave up 0 bases and V 3 bases, and 10 bases lay outside the gene matches. CDR3 amino acids: CASSPTAGGEANYGYTF. CDR3 DNA: TGTGCCAGCTCACCCACGGCAGGGGGAGAAGCTAACTATGGCTACACCTTC.

The chain is built from TRBV5-6 and TRBJ2-5; D could derive from TRBD1 or TRBD2 (6 bases each). Per the germline V gene, CDR1 is SGHDT and CDR2 is YYEEEE. Trimming left V 4 bases short and J 4 bases short, with 23 bases between. The CDR3 runs to 17 residues. The CDR3 protein is CASSPTRGGGGGETQYF. The CDR3 DNA reads as TGTGCCAGCAGCCCCACCCGGGGCGGAGGGGGTGGAGAGACCCAGTACTTC.

This clonotype was detected many times. The chain uses TRBV5-1 and TRBJ2-1, with D hard to call. Germline loops: CDR1 SGHRS, CDR2 YFSETQ. The CDR3 consists of 12 residues. V shed 4 bases and J shed 7 bases, with 9 bases lying between them. CDR3 sequence reads: CASSLTTNEQFF. CDR3 in DNA: TGCGCCAGCAGCCTTACAACTAATGAGCAGTTCTTC.

The CDR3, as DNA: TGCAGTGCTCGCAGGACCTCCCAGGGGTCTATCCATATTCTGGAGACCCAGTACTTC. Translating gives CSARRTSQGSIHILETQYF. The chain carries TRBV20-1 and TRBJ2-5; D perhaps matches TRBD1 (6 bases). This CDR3 has 19 residues. CDR1 is DFQATT, CDR2 SNEGSKA, per germline (reference sequence). Trimming pared 5 bases from V and 5 bases from J, leaving 33 bases between.